This T cell receptor (beta chain) appears in the sequencing data of a study of blood T cell repertoires in COVID-19 (dated by TCRdb to the early 2020s). Regarding the study in general: Samples covering the acute and convalescent phases of COVID-19 were provided by collaborators in the United States, Italy and Spain. The samples were drawn from two sources: the first 160 participants of the ongoing ImmuneRACE study, and fewer than 1,500 subjects contributed by 6 global collaborators. The repertoires were released in a freely available public database intended as a resource for research on the immune response to SARS-CoV-2. The material from the prospective study consisted of cDNA or gDNA derived from T cells, B-cell-depleted T cells, or PBMCs. A de-identified subject ID, COVID-19 status, age in years and sex were almost always included in the sample metadata. Where HLA class I and class II types were available, the types were taken from metadata supplied by the sample provider, not from assay-based typing. Deeply sampled blood TCRbeta repertoires from subjects exposed to, actively infected with, or recovered from COVID-19 were included in the dataset.

Broad study findings and their caveats: Clinical and demographic metadata were provided uncurated, with the amount varying by source and participant.

Each collaborating institution followed its own protocols to collect whole blood in K2EDTA tubes. For TCRbeta analysis, collaborators shipped samples in one of three forms: frozen whole blood, isolated PBMCs, or DNA extracted from either of those sample types. The immunoSEQ Assay, a bias-controlled multiplex PCR, was used to amplify TCRbeta CDR3 regions from genomic DNA. In the source study's methods: The number of nucleated cells in each sample was estimated by amplification of reference gene primers within the assay. To quantify the absolute abundance of each unique TCRbeta CDR3 rearrangement, sequence reads were collapsed and filtered. Productive Simpson clonality was computed per sample as the square root of Simpson's diversity index over productive rearrangements. Held by TCRdb, this immuneACCESS table contains in-frame sequences only and omits some clones. Under half of the omission traces to an unresolved V gene where checked; the cause of the rest is unknown. The V and J calls and clone size are taken from that table; D and trimming were inferred from the DNA. For this sample there are about 360,000 clones; around 86% appear just once. Of the sample, under 3% is held by the ten largest clones.

A remark on this clone: What antigen it recognizes has not been identified. Per-base qualities were not stored, and no clone one base away is much larger.

Via the germline V gene, CDR1 is SNHLY and CDR2 FYNNEI. V was cut back by 6 bases and J by 5 bases, leaving a gap of 19 bases between them. CDR3 length: 15 amino acids, cysteine to phenylalanine. CDR3 DNA only is kept here, 45 bases in frame from base 1. Sequenced: peripheral blood. This TCR was recovered from a human donor in a cohort sampled during active COVID-19. The chain links TRBV2 with TRBJ2-5, and TRBD2 may be the D gene, going by 5 matching bases. Here the CDR3 is given as CASRFRRGGDETQYF. In nucleotide form, the sequence is TGTGCCAGCAGATTCAGGAGAGGAGGCGATGAGACCCAGTACTTC.